This entry lists 6 T cell receptor beta chains sequenced from one sample in a study of T cell responses to AZD1222 COVID-19 vaccine. Some clones are missing from TCRdb's copy, which holds only in-frame ones; the method was immunoSEQ multiplex PCR. The table has 150,000 to 200,000 clones, about 86% seen once. The specimen comprised peripheral blood, sampled 28 days after the second AZD1222 dose. Receptors originate from an adult who received the AZD1222 COVID-19 vaccine.

The CDR3 loop is CASSSTGAVATNEKLFF. The CDR3 DNA follows: TGTGCCAGCAGTTCGACAGGGGCCGTTGCAACTAATGAAAAACTGTTTTTT. The chain carries TRBV6-2 or TRBV6-3 and TRBJ1-4, with 8 bases that match TRBD1. The CDR3 loop spans 17 amino acids. J lost 0 bases, V lost 4 bases, and 7 bases had no gene match. The germline V gene encodes CDR1 MNHEY and CDR2 SVGEGT.

The V call is TRBV5-6, the J call TRBJ1-5; D is ambiguous. With 1 base removed from V and 1 base from J, the gap between germline ends came to 15 bases. Germline V lookup: CDR1 SGHDT, CDR2 YYEEEE. The CDR3 is made up of 17 amino acids. The CDR3 DNA is TGTGCCAGCAGCTTGTATAGAACCGGAGGGAGCAATCAGCCCCAGCATTTT. Translated: CASSLYRTGGSNQPQHF.

V gene TRBV29-1 combines with J gene TRBJ2-7, with TRBD1 identical over 7 bases. The CDR3 spans 13 residues. Germline CDR1 reads SQVTM; CDR2 reads ANQGSEA. J gave up 7 bases and V 6 bases, and 12 bases lay outside the gene matches. The CDR3 bases are TGCAGCGTCAGAGGGGCCCCAGGGGGAGAGCAGTACTTC. Translating it yields CSVRGAPGGEQYF.

The table lists this clone with a count of one. The chain recombines TRBV5-5 with TRBJ2-2, with D possibly being TRBD1 (5 bases). The germline V and J ends were trimmed by 1 base and 6 bases, with 10 bases remaining between them. Germline V CDR1 and CDR2: SGHKS, YYEKEE (reference sequence). The CDR3 length is 14 residues. CDR3 in amino acids: CASSLKQAAGELFF. The CDR3 DNA reads as TGTGCCAGCAGCTTGAAACAGGCTGCCGGGGAGCTGTTTTTT.

This clone was detected only once. This chain uses TRBV29-1 with TRBJ1-1, with 7 bases aligning to TRBD1. The CDR3 covers 10 residues. Trimming cost V 7 bases and J 8 bases; bases outside gene matches: 4. Per the germline V gene, CDR1 is SQVTM and CDR2 is ANQGSEA. The CDR3 reads CSGRQGEAFF. Here the CDR3 DNA reads TGCAGCGGGCGACAGGGAGAAGCTTTCTTT.

The V and J genes are TRBV16 and TRBJ1-1, with a weak D call TRBD1 (5 bases). V lost 4 bases and J 3 bases, leaving 12 bases between the germline ends. CDR1 KGHSY and CDR2 FQNENV come from the germline V gene. The CDR3 is 14 amino acids. For the CDR3, the DNA is TGTGCCAGCAGCCCCAGATCAGGGTACACTGAAGCTTTCTTT. This gives the protein CASSPRSGYTEAFF.